A single T cell receptor beta chain is shown here with its context. The sample belongs to a study of blood T cell repertoires in COVID-19. The wider study: Material from acute and convalescent COVID-19 was sourced from the United States, Italy and Spain. The cDNA or gDNA used as material had been derived from T cells, B-cell-depleted T cells, or PBMCs.

Germline CDR1 reads MNHEY; CDR2 reads SMNVEV (reference sequence). CDR3 length: 15 amino acids. J gave up 0 bases and V 7 bases, and 4 bases lay outside the gene matches. Source study methods: It was from reference gene primer amplification that nucleated cell counts were estimated. The data were produced by immunoSEQ multiplex PCR, yet TCRdb's version contains in-frame clones alone and is incomplete. The V and J calls and the clone size are those of that table, but D and trimming were determined from the DNA. This sample carries about 14,000 clones, around nine tenths of them seen once, and the ten largest clones take approximately 15%.

The clonotype originates from a human donor with active COVID-19. The donor label of this sample is uncertain. The specimen was peripheral blood. The chain combines TRBV27 with TRBJ2-2; 8 bases align to TRBD1. CDR3 DNA sequence: TGTGCCAGCAAAATGACAGGGGCGAACACCGGGGAGCTGTTTTTT. As protein: CASKMTGANTGELFF.